This T cell receptor beta chain stems from a study of blood T cell repertoires in COVID-19. The assay was immunoSEQ multiplex PCR, and TCRdb's table has in-frame clones only and misses some. Among under 50,000 clones listed, roughly 89% were seen once. V was trimmed by 0 bases and J by 0 bases, leaving 6 bases between them. This CDR3 has 14 residues. Germline V gene sequence: CDR1 SGHRS, CDR2 YFSETQ. The chain combines TRBV5-1 with TRBJ1-1, with unresolved D. The receptor comes from a man between 65 and 79 years old with active COVID-19. Sequencing input: peripheral blood. The CDR3 DNA sequence: TGCGCCAGCAGCTTGGCGGGGATGAACACTGAAGCTTTCTTT. It is translated as CASSLAGMNTEAFF.